This T cell receptor beta chain was sequenced during a study of blood T cell repertoires in COVID-19. Study information: The United States, Italy and Spain were the sources of the acute and convalescent COVID-19 samples. Sources were T cells, B-cell-depleted T cells, or PBMCs; the material itself was cDNA or gDNA.

The V gene's germline CDR1 is SEHNR and CDR2 FQNEAQ (reference sequence). V shed 5 bases and J 1 base; nucleotides not matched to a gene: 5. The CDR3 spans 15 residues. Under the authors' procedure: Reference gene primers were amplified, and this amplification served to estimate nucleated cell counts. Repertoires were generated with immunoSEQ multiplex PCR, while TCRdb's copy carries only in-frame clones and drops some. V, J and clone size are taken as reported in that table, and D and trimming were inferred from the DNA itself. This table holds about 74,000 clones, just under 85% found once. This clone has just a few counts.

The rearrangement links TRBV7-9 to TRBJ1-1; 9 nucleotides line up with TRBD1. This TCR came from a man between 65 and 80 years old with acute or convalescent COVID-19. The sequenced material came from peripheral blood. The CDR3 DNA is TGTGCCAGCAGCGCCGGGACAGGGCCGAACACTGAAGCTTTCTTT. It translates to CASSAGTGPNTEAFF.